The clone carrying this T cell receptor beta chain was recorded a few times. As yet, its antigen is unknown. Germline V gene lookup returns CDR1 LGHDT and CDR2 YNNKEL (reference sequence). CDR3 length equals 12 residues. V was shortened by 3 bases and J by 2 bases, with 4 bases between the two germline ends. One entry per CDR3 protein results from TCRdb running MiXCR on the reads. The data hold tens of thousands of distinct CDR3 sequences, with 20% observed a single time. The sample comes from a study of T cell repertoires in cytomegalovirus infection. Overall study results and limits: Clonotypes of TCR beta that were HLA-C-restricted and CMV-specific dominated the ex vivo response.

The specimen was PBMCs, sequenced either directly or after in vitro stimulation (not recorded which). This rearrangement joins TRBV3-1 to TRBJ1-1; D is uncertain. The source is a human donor in good health (CMV status not recorded). Some clones in this sample may be carry-over from other donors' samples. This chain's CDR3 is CASSQPNTEAFF. The CDR3 coding sequence is TGTGCCAGCAGCCAGCCTAACACTGAAGCTTTCTTT.